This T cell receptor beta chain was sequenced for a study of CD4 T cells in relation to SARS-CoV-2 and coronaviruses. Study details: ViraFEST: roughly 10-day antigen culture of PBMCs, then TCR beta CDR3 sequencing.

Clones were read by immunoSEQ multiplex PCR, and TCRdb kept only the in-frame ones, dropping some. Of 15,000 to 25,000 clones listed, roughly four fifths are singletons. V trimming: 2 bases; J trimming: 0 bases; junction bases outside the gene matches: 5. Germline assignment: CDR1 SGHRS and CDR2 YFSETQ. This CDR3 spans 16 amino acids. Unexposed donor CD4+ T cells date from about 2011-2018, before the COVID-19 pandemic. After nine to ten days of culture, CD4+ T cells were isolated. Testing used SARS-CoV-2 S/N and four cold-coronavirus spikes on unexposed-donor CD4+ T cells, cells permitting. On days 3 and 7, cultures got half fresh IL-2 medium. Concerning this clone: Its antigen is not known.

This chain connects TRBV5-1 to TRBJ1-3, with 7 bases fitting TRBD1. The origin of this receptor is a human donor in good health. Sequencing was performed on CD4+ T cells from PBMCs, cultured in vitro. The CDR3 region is CASSFSGTASGNTIYF. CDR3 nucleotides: TGCGCCAGCAGCTTCTCCGGGACAGCCTCTGGAAACACCATATATTTT.